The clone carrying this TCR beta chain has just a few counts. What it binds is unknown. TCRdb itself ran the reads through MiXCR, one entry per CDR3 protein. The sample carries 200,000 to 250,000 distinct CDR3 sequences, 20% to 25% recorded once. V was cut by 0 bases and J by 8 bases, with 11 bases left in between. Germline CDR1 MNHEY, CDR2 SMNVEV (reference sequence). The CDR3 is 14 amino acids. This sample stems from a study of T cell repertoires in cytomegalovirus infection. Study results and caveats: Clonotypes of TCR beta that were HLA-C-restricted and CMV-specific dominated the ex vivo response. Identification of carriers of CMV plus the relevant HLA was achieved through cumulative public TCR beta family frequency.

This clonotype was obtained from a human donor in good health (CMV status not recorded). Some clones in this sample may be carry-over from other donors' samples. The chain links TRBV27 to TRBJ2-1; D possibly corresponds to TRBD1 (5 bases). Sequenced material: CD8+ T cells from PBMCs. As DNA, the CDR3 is TGTGCCAGCAGTTTATCACCCGTAGGGGATGAGCAGTTCTTC. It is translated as CASSLSPVGDEQFF.